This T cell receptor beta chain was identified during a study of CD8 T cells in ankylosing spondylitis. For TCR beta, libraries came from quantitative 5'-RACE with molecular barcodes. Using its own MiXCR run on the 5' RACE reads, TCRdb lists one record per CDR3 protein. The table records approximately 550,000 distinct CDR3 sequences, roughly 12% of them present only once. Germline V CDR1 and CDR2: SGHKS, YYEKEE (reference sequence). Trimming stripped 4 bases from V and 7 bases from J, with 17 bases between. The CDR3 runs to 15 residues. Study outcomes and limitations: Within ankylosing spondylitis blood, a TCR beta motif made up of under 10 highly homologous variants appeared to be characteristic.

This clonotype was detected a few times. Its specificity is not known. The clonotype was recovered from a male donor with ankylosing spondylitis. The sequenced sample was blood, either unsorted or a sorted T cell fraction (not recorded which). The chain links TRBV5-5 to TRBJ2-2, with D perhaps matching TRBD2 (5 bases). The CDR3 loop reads CASSNRATTGGELFF. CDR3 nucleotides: TGTGCCAGCAGCAACCGGGCGACTACCGGCGGGGAGCTGTTTTTT.